The 25 T cell receptor beta chains given below trace back to one sample, sequenced in a study of blood T cells in healthy people across ages. A second about 7 to 12 cycle PCR used barcoded and J-beta primers. TCRdb re-called the 5' RACE reads through MiXCR, storing one row per CDR3 protein. The sample lists fewer than 1 million distinct CDR3 sequences; around two fifths were seen once. The specimen was blood. The source of these receptors is a man aged 60 to 69 in good health.

This clonotype appeared a single time. A read error may account for a junction end that differs from germline. In DNA, the CDR3 is TGTGCCAGCAGCCCGAGAGGGGGGACAGACTATGGCTTCACCTTC. Translated, it gives CASSPRGGTDYGFTF. V gene TRBV7-9 combines with J gene TRBJ1-2; 7 bases line up with TRBD1. The CDR3 covers 15 residues. Germline-derived CDR1 and CDR2 are SEHNR and FQNEAQ (reference sequence).

The gene calls are TRBV4-3 and TRBJ2-3; 9 nucleotides line up with TRBD2. This CDR3 region has 19 residues. Germline assignment: CDR1 LGHNA and CDR2 YSLEER. The V gene end was trimmed by 1 base and the J gene end by 0 bases; junction bases not matched to a gene: 11. The chain's CDR3 is CASSQGITGTSYSTDTQYF. The CDR3 DNA is TGCGCCAGCAGCCAAGGTATAACCGGGACTAGCTATAGCACAGATACGCAGTATTTT.

The chain uses TRBV20-1 and TRBJ1-2; unclear D gene. CDR1 is DFQATT, CDR2 SNEGSKA, per germline (reference sequence). V lost 2 bases and J 6 bases, leaving 10 bases between the germline ends. This CDR3 has 12 amino acids. In nucleotides, the CDR3 is TGCAGTGCTAGATGGCAGAGCGATGGCTACACCTTC. Translating it yields CSARWQSDGYTF.

The J gene is TRBJ1-2, the V gene TRBV18; D not resolved. The CDR3 loop spans 12 amino acids. V was trimmed by 5 bases and J by 3 bases, leaving 7 bases between them. The germline gives CDR1 KGHSH, CDR2 LQKENI. The CDR3 protein is CASSGPDYGYTF. In DNA form, the CDR3 reads TGTGCCAGCTCAGGGCCGGACTATGGCTACACCTTC.

This clonotype was recorded a few times. The V gene is TRBV27, the J gene TRBJ2-3; possibly TRBD1 for D (5 bases). Per the germline V gene, CDR1 is MNHEY and CDR2 is SMNVEV (reference sequence). There are 16 residues in the CDR3. V was shortened by 5 bases and J by 2 bases, with 17 bases between the two germline ends. In nucleotides, the CDR3 is TGTGCCAGCAGTCTAAACAAGGGGCCGGTCACAGATACGCAGTATTTT. This codes for CASSLNKGPVTDTQYF.

This rearrangement joins TRBV4-1 to TRBJ2-3, with D tentatively TRBD1 or TRBD2 (7 bases each). Germline CDR1 is MGHRA and CDR2 is YSYEKL. This CDR3 contains 15 residues. The V end was cut by 0 bases, the J end by 7 bases, with 14 bases between. CDR3 amino acids: CASSQDVQGTNTQYF. In DNA form, the CDR3 reads TGCGCCAGCAGCCAAGATGTACAGGGGACTAATACGCAGTATTTT.

Worth noting for this clonotype: One end of the junction does not line up with germline, which may come from a read error. The V and J genes are TRBV4-1 and TRBJ2-3; D is unresolved. Germline V gene sequence: CDR1 MGHRA, CDR2 YSYEKL. The CDR3 length is 14 residues. CDR3 region: CAGSQGKGSDTQYF. The CDR3 DNA sequence: TGCGCCGGCAGCCAAGGGAAGGGCTCAGATACGCAGTATTTT.

At least ten counts were recorded for this clonotype. The J gene is TRBJ2-1, the V gene TRBV7-2; 7 bases are a match to TRBD1. This CDR3 is 15 amino acids long. The junction had 8 bases not matched to a gene; V was cut back by 5 bases and J by 4 bases. In germline, CDR1 is SGHTA, CDR2 FQGNSA. CDR3 sequence: CASSIDRARYNEQFF. CDR3 sequence (DNA): TGTGCCAGCAGCATAGACAGGGCACGTTACAATGAGCAGTTCTTC.

This clonotype showed up just a few times. This chain joins TRBV5-1 and TRBJ2-1; D remains unclear. Germline lookup yields CDR1 SGHRS and CDR2 YFSETQ. V was pared by 2 bases and J by 2 bases, with 11 bases between. There are 15 residues in the CDR3. CDR3 in amino acids: CASSLAGKTYNEQFF. The CDR3 DNA follows: TGCGCCAGCAGCTTAGCCGGTAAGACCTACAATGAGCAGTTCTTC.

V gene TRBV6-5 combines with J gene TRBJ2-1; the match to TRBD1 covers 7 bases. The trim removed 7 bases at V and 8 bases at J, leaving 8 bases unmatched. Looked up from germline, CDR1 is MNHEY and CDR2 is SVGAGI. This CDR3 spans 13 amino acids. DNA of the CDR3: TGTGCCAGCAACTCACGACAGGGCCATGAGCAGTTCTTC. Translation gives CASNSRQGHEQFF.

This chain uses TRBV6-5 with TRBJ2-7; 11 positions match TRBD1. The germline gives CDR1 MNHEY, CDR2 SVGAGI. The CDR3 totals 15 residues. With V trimmed by 5 bases and J by 3 bases, 6 bases remained unmatched. The CDR3 DNA reads as TGTGCCAGCAGTCAGGACAGGGGGCGAGGCTACGAGCAGTACTTC. Its protein product is CASSQDRGRGYEQYF.

The CDR3 here is CASSLLHRGGYTF. The CDR3 region has the DNA TGTGCCAGCAGTTTACTCCACAGGGGGGGCTACACCTTC. The rearrangement uses TRBV12-3 or TRBV12-4 and TRBJ1-2; 8 bases align to TRBD1. With 2 bases clipped from V and 8 bases from J, the junction kept 4 bases outside the gene matches. The CDR3 sequence is 13 residues long.

The chain joins TRBV20-1 to TRBJ2-1, with D possibly being TRBD2 (6 bases). V was pared by 6 bases and J by 14 bases, with 26 bases between. The CDR3 covers 14 residues. Germline CDR1 DFQATT, CDR2 SNEGSKA (reference sequence). The CDR3 DNA sequence: TGCAGTGCCGGGAGCGGAGGGGACCGGAGGGAGAAGTTCTTC. Translating gives CSAGSGGDRREKFF.

The chain carries TRBV20-1 and TRBJ1-6; perhaps TRBD1 as D (6 bases). This CDR3 region has 12 residues. Germline V CDR1 and CDR2: DFQATT, SNEGSKA (reference sequence). V dropped 4 bases and J dropped 6 bases, with 7 bases sitting between them. The CDR3 nucleotides read TGCAGTGCTAAGGACAGTAATTCACCCCTCCACTTT. The encoded protein is CSAKDSNSPLHF.

This clonotype was seen more than once but under ten times. The chain couples TRBV6-5 to TRBJ2-4; D is unresolved. The last part of the DNA fits TRBJ2-7 better; the J call may be wrong. Germline CDR1 MNHEY, CDR2 SVGAGI. The CDR3 has 14 residues. Here the CDR3 reads CASSYSDPRHEQYF. CDR3 nucleotide sequence: TGTGCCAGCAGTTACTCGGACCCCAGGCACGAGCAGTACTTC.

A few counts support this clonotype. This chain uses TRBV29-1 with TRBJ2-1; 7 nucleotides line up with TRBD2. The CDR3 has 13 amino acids. V was clipped by 5 bases and J by 5 bases; unmatched bases: 6. Germline assignment: CDR1 SQVTM and CDR2 ANQGSEA. The CDR3 nucleotides are TGCAGCGTTAAGACTAGCCTTCACAATGAGCAGTTCTTC. Protein product: CSVKTSLHNEQFF.

The V gene is TRBV7-2, the J gene TRBJ1-2; D gene unclear. From germline, CDR1 is SGHTA and CDR2 FQGNSA. There are 15 residues in the CDR3. Trimming cost V 0 bases and J 2 bases, with 10 bases left between them. For the CDR3, the DNA is TGTGCCAGCAGCTTAGCAGTCAGCGGCAACTATGGCTACACCTTC. This sequence encodes CASSLAVSGNYGYTF.

On this clonotype: Being one base from a much bigger clone, this may be a read error. V and J are TRBV9 and TRBJ2-7; 7 nucleotides agree with TRBD2. V was clipped by 6 bases and J by 4 bases; unmatched bases: 10. There are 14 residues in the CDR3. In germline, CDR1 is SGDLS, CDR2 YYNGEE. The CDR3 sequence is CASNPGPGGYEQYF. CDR3 coding DNA: TGTGCCAGCAACCCCGGGCCGGGAGGATACGAGCAGTACTTC.

The rearrangement uses TRBV20-1 and TRBJ2-4; 9 bases agree with TRBD2. The J call is in doubt because the DNA end fits TRBJ2-5 better. This CDR3 is 14 amino acids long. Looked up from germline, CDR1 is DFQATT and CDR2 is SNEGSKA (reference sequence). CDR3: CSAILAGVQETQYF. The CDR3 DNA reads TGCAGTGCCATCTTAGCGGGGGTCCAAGAGACCCAGTACTTC.

This clonotype has more than one count but fewer than ten. This rearrangement joins TRBV7-9 to TRBJ2-7, with a tentative D call TRBD1 (5 bases). Germline V gene data show CDR1 as SEHNR and CDR2 as FQNEAQ (reference sequence). V lost 3 bases and J 1 base, leaving 10 bases between the germline ends. The CDR3 runs 14 residues. The CDR3 nucleotides read TGTGCCAGCAGCTTCCCCCAGGGATCCTACGAGCAGTACTTC. It specifies CASSFPQGSYEQYF.

The CDR3 spells CASSVDPYGRRTDTQYF. The CDR3 DNA reads TGTGCCAGCAGCGTAGACCCTTACGGGAGACGCACAGATACGCAGTATTTT. The gene calls are TRBV9 and TRBJ2-3; D is possibly TRBD2 (6 bases). This CDR3 has 17 residues. Trimming took off 0 bases at V and 1 base at J, with 15 bases between the two ends. Germline V gene lookup returns CDR1 SGDLS and CDR2 YYNGEE.

This clonotype occurred many times. The gene calls are TRBV12-3 or TRBV12-4 and TRBJ2-7; possibly TRBD1 for D (6 bases). With 9 bases removed from V and 2 bases from J, the gap between germline ends came to 14 bases. The CDR3 loop spans 13 amino acids. Here the CDR3 reads CASQGTETYEQYF. The CDR3, as DNA: TGTGCCAGTCAGGGGACGGAAACCTACGAGCAGTACTTC.

This sequence joins TRBV3-1 and TRBJ2-1; 11 bases line up with TRBD2. The CDR3 has 18 residues. CDR1 LGHDT and CDR2 YNNKEL come from the germline V gene (reference sequence). V dropped 4 bases and J dropped 7; count of bases not matched to a gene: 15. CDR3 sequence (DNA): TGTGCCAGCAGCCCCGTAATGGGGCTAGCGGGGGGTAAGAATGAGCAGTTCTTC. Translating gives CASSPVMGLAGGKNEQFF.

This clonotype was detected only a few times. The V call is TRBV7-9, the J call TRBJ1-2; the D gene is possibly TRBD1 (5 bases). The CDR3 runs 16 residues. Germline CDR1 SEHNR, CDR2 FQNEAQ (reference sequence). V was clipped by 5 bases and J by 1 base, with 17 bases between them. The CDR3 loop reads CASSPPSDSGNYGYTF. For the CDR3, the DNA is TGTGCCAGCAGCCCCCCCTCTGACAGCGGTAACTATGGCTACACCTTC.

This clonotype appeared a few times. The chain recombines TRBV6-2 or TRBV6-3 with TRBJ2-7; tentatively, D is TRBD2 (5 bases). Trimming stripped 6 bases from V and 3 bases from J, with 9 bases between. The CDR3 has 12 residues. CDR1 and CDR2 from the germline V gene are MNHEY and SVGEGT. The CDR3 reads CASRTAVYEQYF. The CDR3 DNA reads TGTGCCAGCAGAACAGCGGTCTACGAGCAGTACTTC.